Shown below are 2 T cell receptor beta chains from a single sample sequenced in a study of T cells after yellow fever vaccination. From the 5' RACE reads, TCRdb called clonotypes with MiXCR, one entry per CDR3 protein. The table shows some 120,000 distinct CDR3 sequences, with around 9.8% occurring only once. The material sequenced was CD8+ T cells sorted from PBMCs, taken on the day of the yellow fever booster vaccination. The receptors stem from a man aged 18 to 29 who received the YFV17D yellow fever vaccine.

This clonotype was observed a few times. The rearrangement links TRBV29-1 to TRBJ2-2; the match to TRBD2 covers 12 bases. V gave up 5 bases and J gave up 4 bases; unmatched junction bases: 11. The germline V gene encodes CDR1 SQVTM and CDR2 ANQGSEA. The CDR3 contains 17 residues. The CDR3 spells CSVLPSGGETTTGELFF. DNA for the CDR3: TGCAGCGTTCTTCCTAGCGGGGGGGAGACAACCACCGGGGAGCTGTTTTTT.

This clonotype was recorded many times. The V and J genes are TRBV6-2 or TRBV6-3 and TRBJ2-2, with D possibly TRBD2 on 5 matching bases. The CDR3 loop spans 13 amino acids. CDR1 is MNHEY, CDR2 SVGEGT, per germline. The V end was cut by 7 bases, the J end by 6 bases, with 12 bases between. The CDR3 nucleotides are TGTGCCAGCACCCTGTGGGAGCCCGGGGAGCTGTTTTTT. Its protein is CASTLWEPGELFF.